This TCR beta chain was captured by sequencing in a study of blood T cell repertoires in COVID-19. Study summary: Material from acute and convalescent COVID-19 was sourced from the United States, Italy and Spain.

Participant reports of clinical history set cohort assignment. How the authors handled the data: Reference gene primer amplification yielded estimated nucleated cell counts. Clones were sequenced by immunoSEQ multiplex PCR, and TCRdb holds only the in-frame ones, with some missing. For V, J and clone size, that table is used; D and trimming come from the DNA. The sample lists 250,000 or so clones; 90% were seen once. V gave up 5 bases and J gave up 5 bases, with 10 bases separating them. This CDR3 contains 11 residues. Germline-derived CDR1 and CDR2 are DFQATT and SNEGSKA (reference sequence). Material for sequencing was PBMCs or T cells enriched from blood (not recorded which). V gene TRBV20-1 combines with J gene TRBJ2-7, with a tentative D call TRBD2 (5 bases). This sequence was found in a woman aged 25 to 45 with acute COVID-19. This CDR3 reads CSAWGVHEQYF. The CDR3, as DNA: TGCAGTGCTTGGGGAGTCCACGAGCAGTACTTC.